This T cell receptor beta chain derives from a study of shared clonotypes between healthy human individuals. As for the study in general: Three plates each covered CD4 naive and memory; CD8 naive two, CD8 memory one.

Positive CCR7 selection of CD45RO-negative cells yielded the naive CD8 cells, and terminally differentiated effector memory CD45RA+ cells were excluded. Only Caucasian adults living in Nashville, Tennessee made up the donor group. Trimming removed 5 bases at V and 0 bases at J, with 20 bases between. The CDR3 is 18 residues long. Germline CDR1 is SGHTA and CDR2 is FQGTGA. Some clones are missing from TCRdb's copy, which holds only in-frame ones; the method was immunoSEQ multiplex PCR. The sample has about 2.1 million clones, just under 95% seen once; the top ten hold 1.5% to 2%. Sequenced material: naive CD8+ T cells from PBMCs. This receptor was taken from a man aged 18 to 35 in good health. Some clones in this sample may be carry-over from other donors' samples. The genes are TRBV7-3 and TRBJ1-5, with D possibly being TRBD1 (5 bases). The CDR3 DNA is TGTGCCAGCAGCCCGACATCCGGCAGGGTGTATAGCAATCAGCCCCAGCATTTT. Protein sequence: CASSPTSGRVYSNQPQHF.